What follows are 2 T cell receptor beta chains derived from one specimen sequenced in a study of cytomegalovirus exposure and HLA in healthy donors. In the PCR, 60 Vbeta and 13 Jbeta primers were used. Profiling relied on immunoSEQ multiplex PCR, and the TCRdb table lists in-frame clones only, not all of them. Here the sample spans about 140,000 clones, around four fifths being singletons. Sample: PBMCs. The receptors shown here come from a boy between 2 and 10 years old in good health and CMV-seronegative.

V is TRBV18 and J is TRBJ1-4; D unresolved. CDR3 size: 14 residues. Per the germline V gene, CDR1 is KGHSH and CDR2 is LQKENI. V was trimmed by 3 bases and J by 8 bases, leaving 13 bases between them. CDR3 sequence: CASSPETMREKLFF. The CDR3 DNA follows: TGTGCCAGCTCACCCGAGACGATGAGGGAAAAACTGTTTTTT.

The CDR3 is CATISGSSTGELFF. CDR3 nucleotide sequence: TGTGCCACCATTAGCGGGAGTAGCACCGGGGAGCTGTTTTTT. The V call is TRBV10-3, the J call TRBJ2-2; 9 bases fit TRBD2. With V trimmed by 10 bases and J by 4 bases, 7 bases remained unmatched. CDR3 length: 14 residues. The germline V gene has CDR1 ENHRY and CDR2 SYGVKD.